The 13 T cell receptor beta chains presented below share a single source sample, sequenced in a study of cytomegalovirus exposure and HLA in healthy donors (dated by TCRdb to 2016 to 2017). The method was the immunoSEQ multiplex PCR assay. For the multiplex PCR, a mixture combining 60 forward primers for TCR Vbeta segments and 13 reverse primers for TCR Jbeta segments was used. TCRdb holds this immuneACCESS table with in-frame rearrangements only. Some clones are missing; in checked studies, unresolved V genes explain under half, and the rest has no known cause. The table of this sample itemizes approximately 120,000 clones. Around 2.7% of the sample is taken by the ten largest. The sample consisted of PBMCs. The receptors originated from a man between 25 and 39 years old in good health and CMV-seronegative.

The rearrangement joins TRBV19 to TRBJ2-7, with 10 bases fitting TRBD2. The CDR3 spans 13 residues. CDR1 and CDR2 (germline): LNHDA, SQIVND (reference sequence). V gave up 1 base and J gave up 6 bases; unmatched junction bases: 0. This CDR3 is CASSIVAGGEQYF. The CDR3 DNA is TGTGCCAGTAGTATAGTAGCGGGAGGCGAGCAGTACTTC.

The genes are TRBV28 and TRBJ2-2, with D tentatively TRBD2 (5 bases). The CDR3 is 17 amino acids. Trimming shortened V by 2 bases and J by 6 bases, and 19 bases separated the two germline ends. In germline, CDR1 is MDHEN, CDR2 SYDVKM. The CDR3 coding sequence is TGTGCCAGCAGTTTAGGTGGACTTTCCAATAGACCCGGGGAGCTGTTTTTT. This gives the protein CASSLGGLSNRPGELFF. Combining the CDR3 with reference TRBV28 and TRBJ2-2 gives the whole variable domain DVKVTQSSRYLVKRTGEKVFLECVQDMDHENMFWYRQDPGLGLRLIYFSYDVKMKEKGDIPEGYSVSREKKERFSLILESASTNQTSMYLCASSLGGLSNRPGELFFGEGSRLTVL.

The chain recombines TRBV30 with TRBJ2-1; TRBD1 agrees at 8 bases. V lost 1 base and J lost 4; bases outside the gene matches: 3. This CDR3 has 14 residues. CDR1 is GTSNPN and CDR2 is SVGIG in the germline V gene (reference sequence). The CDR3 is CAWSEDRGYNEQFF. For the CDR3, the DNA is TGTGCCTGGAGTGAAGACAGGGGATACAATGAGCAGTTCTTC.

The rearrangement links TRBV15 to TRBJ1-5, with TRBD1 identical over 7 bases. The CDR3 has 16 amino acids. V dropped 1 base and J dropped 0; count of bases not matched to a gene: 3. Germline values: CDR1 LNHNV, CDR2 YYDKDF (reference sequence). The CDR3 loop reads CATSRGGQYSNQPQHF. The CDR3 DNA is TGTGCCACCAGCAGAGGGGGACAGTATAGCAATCAGCCCCAGCATTTT.

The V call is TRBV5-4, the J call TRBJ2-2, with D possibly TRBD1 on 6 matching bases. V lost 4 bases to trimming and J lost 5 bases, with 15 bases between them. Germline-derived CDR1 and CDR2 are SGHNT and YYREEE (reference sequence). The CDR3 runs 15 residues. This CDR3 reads CASSLTGMKTGELFF. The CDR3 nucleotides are TGTGCCAGCAGCCTCACAGGGATGAAGACCGGGGAGCTGTTTTTT.

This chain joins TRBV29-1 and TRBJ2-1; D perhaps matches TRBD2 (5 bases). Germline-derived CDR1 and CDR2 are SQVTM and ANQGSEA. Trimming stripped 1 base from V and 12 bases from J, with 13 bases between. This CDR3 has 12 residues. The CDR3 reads CSVEGRLAGQFF. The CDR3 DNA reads TGCAGCGTTGAAGGGCGGCTAGCAGGGCAGTTCTTC.

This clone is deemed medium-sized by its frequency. Here the CDR3 DNA reads TGTGCCAGTAGTTCAGGGCTGTTCCAGCCCCAGCATTTT. Translating it yields CASSSGLFQPQHF. V is TRBV19 and J is TRBJ1-5; D might be TRBD1 (5 bases). Per the germline V gene, CDR1 is LNHDA and CDR2 is SQIVND (reference sequence). V shed 5 bases and J shed 7 bases, with 12 bases lying between them. The CDR3 has 13 residues.

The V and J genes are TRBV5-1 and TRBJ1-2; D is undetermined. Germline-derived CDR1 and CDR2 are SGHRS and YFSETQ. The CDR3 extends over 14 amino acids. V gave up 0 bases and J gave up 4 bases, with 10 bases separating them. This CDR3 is CASSLAQDPYGYTF. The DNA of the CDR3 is TGCGCCAGCAGCTTGGCCCAGGATCCCTATGGCTACACCTTC.

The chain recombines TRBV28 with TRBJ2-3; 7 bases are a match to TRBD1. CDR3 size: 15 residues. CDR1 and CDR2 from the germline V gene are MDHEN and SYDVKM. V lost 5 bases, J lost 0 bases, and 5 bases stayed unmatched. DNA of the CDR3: TGTGCCAGCAGTCCCGGGACAGCGAGCACAGATACGCAGTATTTT. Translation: CASSPGTASTDTQYF. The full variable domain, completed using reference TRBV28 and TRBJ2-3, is DVKVTQSSRYLVKRTGEKVFLECVQDMDHENMFWYRQDPGLGLRLIYFSYDVKMKEKGDIPEGYSVSREKKERFSLILESASTNQTSMYLCASSPGTASTDTQYFGPGTRLTVL.

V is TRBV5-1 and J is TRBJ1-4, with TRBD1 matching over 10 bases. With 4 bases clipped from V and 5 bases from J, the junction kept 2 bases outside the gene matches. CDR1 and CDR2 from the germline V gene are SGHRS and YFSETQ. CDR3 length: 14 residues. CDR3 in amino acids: CASSEDRGNEKLFF. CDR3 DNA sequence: TGCGCCAGCAGCGAGGACAGGGGGAATGAAAAACTGTTTTTT.

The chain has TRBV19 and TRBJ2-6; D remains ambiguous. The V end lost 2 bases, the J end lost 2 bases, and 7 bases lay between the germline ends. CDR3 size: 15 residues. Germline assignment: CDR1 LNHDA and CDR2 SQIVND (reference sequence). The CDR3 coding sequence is TGTGCCAGTAGTATATACAACGCTGGGGCCAACGTCCTGACTTTC. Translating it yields CASSIYNAGANVLTF.

The CDR3 loop reads CASSLGVGYQETQYF. CDR3 DNA sequence: TGTGCCAGCAGCTTAGGGGTGGGCTACCAAGAGACCCAGTACTTC. The chain employs TRBV7-2 and TRBJ2-5; D is unclear. Germline-derived CDR1 and CDR2 are SGHTA and FQGNSA. V was shortened by 1 base and J by 0 bases, with 9 bases between the two germline ends. CDR3 size: 15 residues.

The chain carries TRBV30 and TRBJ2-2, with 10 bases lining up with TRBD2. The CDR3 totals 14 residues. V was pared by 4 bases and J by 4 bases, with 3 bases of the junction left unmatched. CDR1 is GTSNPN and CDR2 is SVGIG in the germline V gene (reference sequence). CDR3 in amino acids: CAWKSGRVTGELFF. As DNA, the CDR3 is TGTGCCTGGAAAAGCGGGAGGGTCACCGGGGAGCTGTTTTTT.